This TCR beta chain is from a study of T cell responses to AZD1222 COVID-19 vaccine. Trimming pared 3 bases from V and 2 bases from J, leaving 12 bases between. CDR1 is LNHNV and CDR2 is YYDKDF in the germline V gene (reference sequence). The CDR3 runs to 15 residues. Data came from immunoSEQ multiplex PCR; TCRdb stores just in-frame clones and leaves some out. The repertoire holds around 100,000 clones, with 88% as singletons. This TCR came from an adult in good health. The material sequenced was peripheral blood, taken on day 0 of AZD1222 vaccination. This chain joins TRBV15 and TRBJ2-3, with TRBD2 as a possible D gene (6 bases). In DNA, the CDR3 is TGTGCCACCAGCAGGGCGGGACCCGTCACAGATACGCAGTATTTT. This encodes CATSRAGPVTDTQYF.